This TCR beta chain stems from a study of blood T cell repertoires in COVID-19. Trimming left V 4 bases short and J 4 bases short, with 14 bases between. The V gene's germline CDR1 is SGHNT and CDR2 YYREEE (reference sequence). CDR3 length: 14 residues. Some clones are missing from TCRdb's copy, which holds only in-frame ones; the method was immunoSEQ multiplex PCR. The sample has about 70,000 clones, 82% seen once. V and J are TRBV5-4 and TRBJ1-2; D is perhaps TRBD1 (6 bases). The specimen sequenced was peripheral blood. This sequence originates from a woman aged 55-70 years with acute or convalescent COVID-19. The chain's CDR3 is CASSLRTDLYGYTF. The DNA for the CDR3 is TGTGCCAGCAGCCTCCGGACAGACCTCTATGGCTACACCTTC.